This note documents a single TCR beta chain sequence. As yet, its antigen is unknown. CDR1 is SEHNR, CDR2 FQNEAQ, per germline (reference sequence). V was pared by 3 bases and J by 3 bases, with 8 bases of the junction left unmatched. This CDR3 has 15 residues. The data stem from a study of cytomegalovirus exposure and HLA in healthy donors. General observations from the study: A later analysis showed that HLA-associated TCR beta chains had undergone more clonal expansion than equally common others. The classifier was said to identify cytomegalovirus status with high specificity and sensitivity.

Primers for the PCR totalled 60 Vbeta and 13 Jbeta. Sequenced by immunoSEQ multiplex PCR; TCRdb stores in-frame clones only, minus some. The sample holds approximately 180,000 clones, about 90% seen once. The source of this sequence is a girl under three years old in good health and CMV-seronegative. The sequenced sample was PBMCs. The chain combines TRBV7-9 with TRBJ2-7; 7 bases align to TRBD2. In nucleotides, the CDR3 is TGTGCCAGCAGCTTCAGCGGGGCGAACATCTACGAGCAGTACTTC. Its translation is CASSFSGANIYEQYF.